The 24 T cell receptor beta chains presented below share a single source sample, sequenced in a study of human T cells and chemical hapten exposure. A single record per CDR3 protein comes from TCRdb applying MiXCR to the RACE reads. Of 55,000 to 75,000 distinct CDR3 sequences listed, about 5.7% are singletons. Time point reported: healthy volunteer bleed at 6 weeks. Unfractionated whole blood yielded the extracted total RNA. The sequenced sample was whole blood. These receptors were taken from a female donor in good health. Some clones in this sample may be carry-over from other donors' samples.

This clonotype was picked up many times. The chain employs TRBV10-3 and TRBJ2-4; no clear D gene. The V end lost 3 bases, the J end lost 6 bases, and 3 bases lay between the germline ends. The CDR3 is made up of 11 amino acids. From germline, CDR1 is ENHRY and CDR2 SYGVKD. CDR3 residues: CAISDRNIQYF. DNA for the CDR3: TGTGCCATCAGTGATCGAAACATTCAGTACTTC.

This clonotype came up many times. CDR3 nucleotide sequence: TGTGCCAGCAGCTTACAGGAGGGCACTGAAGCTTTCTTT. This codes for CASSLQEGTEAFF. J is TRBJ1-1 and V is TRBV7-9; D is unresolved. V gave up 2 bases and J gave up 4 bases, with 8 bases separating them. Germline-derived CDR1 and CDR2 are SEHNR and FQNEAQ (reference sequence). The CDR3 covers 13 residues.

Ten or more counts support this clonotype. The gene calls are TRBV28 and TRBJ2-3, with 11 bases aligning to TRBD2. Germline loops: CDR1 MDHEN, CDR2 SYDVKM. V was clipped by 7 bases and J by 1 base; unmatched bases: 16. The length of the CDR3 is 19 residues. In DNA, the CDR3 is TGTGCCAGCACTGCGAGACTAGCGGGAAGGGGTTTAGGCACAGATACGCAGTATTTT. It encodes CASTARLAGRGLGTDTQYF.

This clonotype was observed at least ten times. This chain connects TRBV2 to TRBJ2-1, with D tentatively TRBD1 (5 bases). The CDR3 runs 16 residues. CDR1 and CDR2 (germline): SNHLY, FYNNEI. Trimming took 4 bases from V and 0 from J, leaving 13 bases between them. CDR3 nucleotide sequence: TGTGCCAGCAGTGGCGTAGGGGAACGCTCCTACAATGAGCAGTTCTTC. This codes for CASSGVGERSYNEQFF.

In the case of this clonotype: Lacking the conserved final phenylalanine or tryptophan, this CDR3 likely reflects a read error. CDR3 in DNA: TGCAGCGTTGAGATTGGGGGTGGGGAGCAGTTCTAC. Translating gives CSVEIGGGEQFY. The J gene is TRBJ2-1, the V gene TRBV29-1; the D call may be TRBD1 or TRBD2 (5 bases each). The CDR3 consists of 12 residues. The germline V gene encodes CDR1 SQVTM and CDR2 ANQGSEA. The germline V and J ends were trimmed by 3 bases and 10 bases, with 13 bases remaining between them.

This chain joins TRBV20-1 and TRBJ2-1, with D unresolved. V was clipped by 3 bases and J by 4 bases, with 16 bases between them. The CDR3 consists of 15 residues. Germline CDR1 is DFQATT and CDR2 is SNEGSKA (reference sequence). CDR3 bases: TGCAGTGCTAGGCCCGCCGAGCGATCTTACAATGAGCAGTTCTTC. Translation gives CSARPAERSYNEQFF.

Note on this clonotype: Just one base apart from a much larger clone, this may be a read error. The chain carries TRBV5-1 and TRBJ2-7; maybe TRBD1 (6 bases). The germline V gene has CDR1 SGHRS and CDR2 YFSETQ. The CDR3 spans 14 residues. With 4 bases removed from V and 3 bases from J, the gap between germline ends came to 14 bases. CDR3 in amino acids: CASSGGQSVYEQYF. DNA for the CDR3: TGCGCCAGCAGCGGAGGACAGAGTGTCTACGAGCAGTACTTC.

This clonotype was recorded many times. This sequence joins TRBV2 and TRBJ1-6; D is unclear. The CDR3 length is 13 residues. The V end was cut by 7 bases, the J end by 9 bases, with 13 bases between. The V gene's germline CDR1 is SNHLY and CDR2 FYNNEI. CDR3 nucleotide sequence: TGTGCCAGCATTACTGACGGAGGTTCACCCCTCCACTTT. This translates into CASITDGGSPLHF.

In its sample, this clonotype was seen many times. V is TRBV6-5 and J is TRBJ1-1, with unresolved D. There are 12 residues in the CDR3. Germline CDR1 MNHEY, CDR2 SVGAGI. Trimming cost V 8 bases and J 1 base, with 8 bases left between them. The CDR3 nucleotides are TGTGCCAGCCGTGCCTGGAACACTGAAGCTTTCTTT. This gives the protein CASRAWNTEAFF.

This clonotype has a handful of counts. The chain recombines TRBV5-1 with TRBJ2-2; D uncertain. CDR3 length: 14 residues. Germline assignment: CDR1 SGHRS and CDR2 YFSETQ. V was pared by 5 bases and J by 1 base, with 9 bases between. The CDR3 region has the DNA TGCGCCAGCAGGGAAGCTTTGAACACCGGGGAGCTGTTTTTT. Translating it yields CASREALNTGELFF.

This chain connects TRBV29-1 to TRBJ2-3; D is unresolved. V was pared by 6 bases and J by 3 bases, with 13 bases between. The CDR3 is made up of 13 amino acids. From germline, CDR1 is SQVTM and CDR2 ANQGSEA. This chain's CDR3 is CSVQLGLTDTQYF. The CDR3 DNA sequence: TGCAGCGTACAGCTTGGGCTGACAGATACGCAGTATTTT.

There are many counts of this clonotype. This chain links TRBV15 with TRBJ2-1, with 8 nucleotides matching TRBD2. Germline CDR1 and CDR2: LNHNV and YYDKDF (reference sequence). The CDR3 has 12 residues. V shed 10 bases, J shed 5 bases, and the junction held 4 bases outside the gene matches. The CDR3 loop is CAIGTRNNEQFF. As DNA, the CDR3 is TGTGCCATCGGGACTAGGAACAATGAGCAGTTCTTC.

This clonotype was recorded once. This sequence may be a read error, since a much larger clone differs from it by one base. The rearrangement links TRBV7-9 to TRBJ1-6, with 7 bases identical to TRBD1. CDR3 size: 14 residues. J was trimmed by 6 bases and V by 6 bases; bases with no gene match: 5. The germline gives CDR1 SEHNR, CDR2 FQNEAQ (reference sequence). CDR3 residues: CASRQTGSNSPLHF. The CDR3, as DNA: TGTGCCAGCAGGCAGACAGGGTCTAATTCACCCCTCCACTTT.

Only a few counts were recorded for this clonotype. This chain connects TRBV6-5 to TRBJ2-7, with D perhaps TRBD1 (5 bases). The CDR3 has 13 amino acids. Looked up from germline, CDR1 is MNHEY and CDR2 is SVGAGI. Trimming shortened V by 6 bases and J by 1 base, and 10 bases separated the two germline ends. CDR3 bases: TGTGCCAGCAGCCACAGGTTTTCCTACGAGCAGTACTTC. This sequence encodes CASSHRFSYEQYF.

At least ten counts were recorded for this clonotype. The CDR3, as DNA: TGTGCCAGCAACCCATTAGTTGTGGCTCAGTCCGGGGAGCTGTTTTTT. It specifies CASNPLVVAQSGELFF. The rearrangement uses TRBV5-5 and TRBJ2-2, with D hard to call. The CDR3 covers 16 residues. V shed 6 bases and J shed 6 bases, with 21 bases lying between them. The V gene's germline CDR1 is SGHKS and CDR2 YYEKEE (reference sequence).

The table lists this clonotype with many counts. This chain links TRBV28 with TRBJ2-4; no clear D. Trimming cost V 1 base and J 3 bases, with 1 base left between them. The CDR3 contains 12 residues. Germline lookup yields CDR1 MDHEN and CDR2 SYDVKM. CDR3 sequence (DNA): TGTGCCAGCAGTTTATACAAAAACATTCAGTACTTC. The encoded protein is CASSLYKNIQYF.

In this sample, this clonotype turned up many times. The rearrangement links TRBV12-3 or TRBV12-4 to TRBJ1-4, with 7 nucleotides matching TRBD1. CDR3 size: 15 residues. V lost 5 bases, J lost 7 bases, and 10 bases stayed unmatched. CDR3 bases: TGTGCCAGCAGTCCGACAGGGTATCTCGGTGAAAAACTGTTTTTT. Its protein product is CASSPTGYLGEKLFF.

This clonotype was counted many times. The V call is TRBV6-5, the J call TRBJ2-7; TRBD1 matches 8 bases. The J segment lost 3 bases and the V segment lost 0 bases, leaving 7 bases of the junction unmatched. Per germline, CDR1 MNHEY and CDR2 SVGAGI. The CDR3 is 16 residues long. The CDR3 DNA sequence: TGTGCCAGCAGTTACTCCCTCCGGGACAGGAACTACGAGCAGTACTTC. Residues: CASSYSLRDRNYEQYF.

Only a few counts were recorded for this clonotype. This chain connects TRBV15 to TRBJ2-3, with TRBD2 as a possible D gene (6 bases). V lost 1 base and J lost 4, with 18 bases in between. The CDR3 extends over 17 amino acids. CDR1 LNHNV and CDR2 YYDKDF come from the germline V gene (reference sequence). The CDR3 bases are TGTGCCACCAGCAGAGGGTTGGTCGGGAGAGGGGCAGATACGCAGTATTTT. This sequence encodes CATSRGLVGRGADTQYF.

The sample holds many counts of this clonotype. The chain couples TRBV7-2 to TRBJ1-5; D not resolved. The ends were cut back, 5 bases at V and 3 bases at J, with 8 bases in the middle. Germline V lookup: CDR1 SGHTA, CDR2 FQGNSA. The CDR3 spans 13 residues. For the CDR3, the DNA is TGTGCCAGCAGCCTCTTCGACAATCAGCCCCAGCATTTT. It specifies CASSLFDNQPQHF.

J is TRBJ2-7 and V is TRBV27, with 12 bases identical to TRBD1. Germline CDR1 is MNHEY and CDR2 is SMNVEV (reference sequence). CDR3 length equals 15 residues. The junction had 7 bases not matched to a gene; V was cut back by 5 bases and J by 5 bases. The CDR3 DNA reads TGTGCCAGCAGTGCGACGGGACAGGGGGCCAACGAGCAGTACTTC. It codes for CASSATGQGANEQYF.

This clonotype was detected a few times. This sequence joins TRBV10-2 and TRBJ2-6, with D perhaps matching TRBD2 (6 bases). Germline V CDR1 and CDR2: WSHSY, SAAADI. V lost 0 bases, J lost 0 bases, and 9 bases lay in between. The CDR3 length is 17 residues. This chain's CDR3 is CASSESAGNSGANVLTF. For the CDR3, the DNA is TGCGCCAGCAGTGAGTCCGCGGGGAACTCTGGGGCCAACGTCCTGACTTTC.

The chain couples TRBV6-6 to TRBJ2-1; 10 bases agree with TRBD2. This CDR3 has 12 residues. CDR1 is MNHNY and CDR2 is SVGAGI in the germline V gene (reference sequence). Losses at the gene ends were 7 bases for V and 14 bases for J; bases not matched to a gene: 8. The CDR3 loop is CASTDSGRIEFF. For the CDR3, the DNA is TGTGCCAGCACTGATAGCGGGAGGATTGAGTTCTTC.

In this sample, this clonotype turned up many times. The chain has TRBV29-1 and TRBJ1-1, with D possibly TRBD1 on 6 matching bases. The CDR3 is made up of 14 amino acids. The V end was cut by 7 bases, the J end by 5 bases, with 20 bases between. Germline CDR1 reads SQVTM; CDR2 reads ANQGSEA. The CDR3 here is CSGGGFQGTTEAFF. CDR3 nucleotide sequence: TGCAGCGGTGGGGGGTTTCAGGGGACGACTGAAGCTTTCTTT.